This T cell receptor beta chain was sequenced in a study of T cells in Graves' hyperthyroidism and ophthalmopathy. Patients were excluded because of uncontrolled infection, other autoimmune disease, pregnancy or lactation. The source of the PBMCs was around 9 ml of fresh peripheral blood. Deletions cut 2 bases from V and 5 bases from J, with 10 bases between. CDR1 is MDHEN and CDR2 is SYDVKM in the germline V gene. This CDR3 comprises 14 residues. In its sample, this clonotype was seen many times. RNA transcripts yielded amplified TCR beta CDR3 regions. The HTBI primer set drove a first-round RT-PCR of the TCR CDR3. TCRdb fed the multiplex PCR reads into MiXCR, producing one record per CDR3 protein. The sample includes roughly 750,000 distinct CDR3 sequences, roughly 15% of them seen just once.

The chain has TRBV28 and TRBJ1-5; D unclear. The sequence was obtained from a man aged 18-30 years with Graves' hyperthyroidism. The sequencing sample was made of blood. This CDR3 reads CASSLGRIDQPQHF. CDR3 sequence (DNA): TGTGCCAGCAGTTTAGGCAGGATAGATCAGCCCCAGCATTTT.